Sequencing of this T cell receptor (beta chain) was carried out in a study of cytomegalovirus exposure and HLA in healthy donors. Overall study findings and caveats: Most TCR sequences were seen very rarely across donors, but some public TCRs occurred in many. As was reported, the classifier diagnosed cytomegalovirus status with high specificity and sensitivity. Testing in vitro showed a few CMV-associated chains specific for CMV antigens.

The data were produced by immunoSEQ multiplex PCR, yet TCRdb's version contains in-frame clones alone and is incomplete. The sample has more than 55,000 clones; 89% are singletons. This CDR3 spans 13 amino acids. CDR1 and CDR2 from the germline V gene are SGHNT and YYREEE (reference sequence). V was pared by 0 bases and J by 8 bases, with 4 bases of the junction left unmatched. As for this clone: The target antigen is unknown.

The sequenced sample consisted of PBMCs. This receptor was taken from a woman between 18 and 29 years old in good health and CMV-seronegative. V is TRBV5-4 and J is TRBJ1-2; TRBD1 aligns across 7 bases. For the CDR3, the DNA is TGTGCCAGCAGCTTGGTAGGGGGCGCGGGCTACACCTTC. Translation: CASSLVGGAGYTF.